A selection of T cell receptor beta chains follows, all from one sample in a study of control samples from healthy donors and cancer patients. Sequenced by immunoSEQ multiplex PCR; TCRdb stores in-frame clones only, minus some. The table includes around 71,000 clones, 90% detected once. The sequencing input was PBMCs. The receptor source for this set is a woman aged 45-65 years with colorectal cancer. The conserved cysteine and the conserved F or W are not part of the CDR3 here.

TRBV28 ASSYTGTGDFEQY
TRBV5-6 ASSQGGPVGYT
TRBV11-1 ASTEIQENYGYT
TRBV20-1 SAYRGNGAF
TRBV11-2 ASSSGPGLKGYEQY
TRBV5-1 ASSTGQGSPYEQY
TRBV12-2 ASRLAKDWQGRPFSNQPQH
TRBV19 ASSITGQGGFNYGYT
TRBV15 ATSRDGPLGVQETQY
TRBV11-2 ASSYQPTNYGYT
TRBV6-1 ASSEPWQEQY
TRBV5-1 ASSLAIGGTYEQY
TRBV9 ASSAQTGGTDTQY
TRBV11-2 ASSFSGGGDETQY
TRBV11-3 ASSLNTGQGNEQF
TRBV10-3 AISDVTQTYEQY
TRBV2 ASRETSGRNEQF
TRBV28 ASSSQGRLYEQY
TRBV5-6 ASSPPPLDTEAF
TRBV5-4 ASSLGGGTGELF
TRBV5-6 ASSRLTGGFKDTQY
TRBV19 ASKGQGFGYT
TRBV19 ASREGASNSPLH
TRBV4-1 ASSQDPGSPLH
TRBV2 ASSESGGQNIQY
TRBV10-3 AISGTSAVRETQY
TRBV11-1 ASRQQSTDTQY
TRBV20-1 SASVPPGGGINQPQH
TRBV5-5 ASSLGHLYGYT
TRBV25-1 ASSEFGRGRLNYGYT
TRBV5-1 ASSWQGTDEQY
TRBV6-5 ASSYSTGHNEQF
TRBV5-1 ASSLASVGGNTIY
TRBV6-1 ASSERGRGEKLF
TRBV2 ASSGGSTNEKLF
TRBV12-3/TRBV12-4 ASSERGEAF
TRBV9 ASSPGIQETQY
TRBV5-5 ASSLTRHDNQPQH
TRBV7-3 ASSLLSYSNTGELF
TRBV9 ASSVGPGLPDTQY
TRBV10-3 AIGQGGPAIQY
TRBV6-1 ASSEPTGRRSGNTIY
TRBV30 GGQGINEQY
TRBV5-5 ASRVAAGGAVGETQY
TRBV30 AWTDRRLNTEAF
TRBV11-2 ASGTRGLDYGYT
TRBV4-1 ASSQIPGSSGYT
TRBV28 ASSSLAGGSYNEQF
TRBV19 ASRFGDDPLH
TRBV6-2/TRBV6-3 ASSPTSGISTDTQY
TRBV12-3/TRBV12-4 ASAVEETQY
TRBV4-1 ASSPFPSDREGPDSYEQY
TRBV3-1/TRBV3-2 ASSQGQRNTEAF
TRBV15 ATSRRMGQGTDTQY
TRBV6-5 ASSVGRLLNTEAF
TRBV19 ASNPFRDTGELF
TRBV7-6 ASSLEGPGELF